Shown below are 25 T cell receptor beta chains from a single sample sequenced in a study of cytomegalovirus exposure and HLA in healthy donors. Measured with immunoSEQ multiplex PCR; TCRdb has only the in-frame clones, and not every one. Of 100,000 to 150,000 clones listed, 88% were seen once; the top ten hold about 4.4%. Sample: PBMCs. These receptors all come from a man aged 18 to 35 in good health and CMV-seropositive.

About this clone itself: This same CDR3 is encoded by further DNA sequences in the sample. The chain joins TRBV7-9 to TRBJ1-2; TRBD1 aligns across 7 bases. With V trimmed by 6 bases and J by 5 bases, 6 bases remained unmatched. The germline V gene has CDR1 SEHNR and CDR2 FQNEAQ (reference sequence). The CDR3 consists of 13 residues. This CDR3 is CASSSGTAYGYTF. The CDR3 nucleotides read TGTGCCAGCAGTTCCGGGACAGCGTATGGCTACACCTTC.

The rearrangement links TRBV7-2 to TRBJ2-1; D possibly corresponds to TRBD2 (6 bases). Germline CDR1 SGHTA, CDR2 FQGNSA. V lost 2 bases, J lost 4 bases, and 21 bases lay in between. This CDR3 spans 18 amino acids. Here the CDR3 reads CASSLSAPYGGGYNEQFF. In nucleotides, the CDR3 is TGTGCCAGCAGCTTATCCGCCCCTTACGGGGGTGGATACAATGAGCAGTTCTTC.

The chain is built from TRBV2 and TRBJ1-1, with D hard to call. Germline V gene lookup returns CDR1 SNHLY and CDR2 FYNNEI. The CDR3 length is 13 residues. Trimming shortened V by 8 bases and J by 0 bases, and 10 bases separated the two germline ends. The CDR3 DNA reads as TGTGCCAGCGGGCCGGAAGTGAACACTGAAGCTTTCTTT. Translated, it gives CASGPEVNTEAFF.

The chain combines TRBV6-5 with TRBJ2-2; 11 positions match TRBD2. This CDR3 is built from 14 residues. CDR1 and CDR2 from the germline V gene are MNHEY and SVGAGI. Losses at the gene ends were 7 bases for V and 5 bases for J; bases not matched to a gene: 3. The CDR3 bases are TGTGCCAGCAATAGCGGGGGGGCAACCGGGGAGCTGTTTTTT. The encoded protein is CASNSGGATGELFF.

The chain uses TRBV7-8 and TRBJ1-1; D remains unclear. The germline V gene encodes CDR1 SGHVS and CDR2 FQNEAQ. The CDR3 contains 14 residues. V was shortened by 1 base and J by 1 base, with 7 bases between the two germline ends. CDR3 in DNA: TGTGCCAGCAGCTTAGGTTCTAGGAACACTGAAGCTTTCTTT. Protein sequence: CASSLGSRNTEAFF. Variable domain in full (rest from reference TRBV7-8 and TRBJ1-1): GAGVSQSPRYKVAKRGQDVALRCDPISGHVSLFWYQQALGQGPEFLTYFQNEAQLDKSGLPSDRFFAERPEGSVSTLKIQRTQQEDSAVYLCASSLGSRNTEAFFGQGTRLTVV.

The V call is TRBV5-6, the J call TRBJ1-2; no reliable D call. Trimming left V 2 bases short and J 4 bases short, with 15 bases between. The CDR3 sequence is 15 residues long. Germline loops: CDR1 SGHDT, CDR2 YYEEEE. This CDR3 reads CASSFGVRMPYGYTF. The CDR3 DNA reads TGTGCCAGCAGCTTCGGTGTCAGGATGCCCTATGGCTACACCTTC.

The chain links TRBV20-1 to TRBJ2-7, with no clear D. The germline V gene has CDR1 DFQATT and CDR2 SNEGSKA (reference sequence). CDR3 length: 11 residues. The V and J ends lost 3 bases and 6 bases respectively, with 9 bases between them. In DNA form, the CDR3 reads TGCAGTGCTAGTAAAGCGTTCGAGCAGTACTTC. Amino acids: CSASKAFEQYF.

V and J are TRBV7-2 and TRBJ2-3; 7 nucleotides match TRBD1. Germline V gene sequence: CDR1 SGHTA, CDR2 FQGNSA. V lost 4 bases to trimming and J lost 0 bases; unmatched junction nucleotides: 4. This CDR3 spans 15 amino acids. This CDR3 is CASSSRGQSTDTQYF. CDR3 DNA: TGTGCCAGCAGCTCTCGGGGACAGAGCACAGATACGCAGTATTTT.

The rearrangement uses TRBV11-2 and TRBJ2-3; TRBD1 is a possible D gene (5 bases). Deletions cut 2 bases from V and 11 bases from J, with 14 bases between. The CDR3 is 13 amino acids. Germline CDR1 is SGHAT and CDR2 is FQNNGV. CDR3 loop: CASSLRTPPLQYF. The CDR3 nucleotides read TGTGCCAGCAGCTTAAGGACACCACCTCTGCAGTATTTT.

The J gene is TRBJ2-7, the V gene TRBV5-1, with 7 bases fitting TRBD1. The CDR3 length is 13 residues. Germline assignment: CDR1 SGHRS and CDR2 YFSETQ. The V and J ends lost 1 base and 3 bases, in that order; junction bases with no gene match: 1. In DNA form, the CDR3 reads TGCGCCAGCAGCTTGCAGGGGGACTACGAGCAGTACTTC. Translation gives CASSLQGDYEQYF.

The rearrangement uses TRBV7-7 and TRBJ2-3; D is unresolved. The V end was cut by 3 bases, the J end by 2 bases, with 12 bases between. Germline values: CDR1 SSHAT, CDR2 FNYEAQ (reference sequence). The CDR3 runs 15 residues. The CDR3 is CASSLGRFPTDTQYF. The DNA of the CDR3 is TGTGCCAGCAGCTTGGGCAGGTTCCCCACAGATACGCAGTATTTT.

This clone was observed a few times. The V gene is TRBV12-2, the J gene TRBJ2-3; the table's TRBD2 call for D was not verified on the DNA. TRBV12-2 is classified as a pseudogene. The CDR3 runs to 20 residues. CDR3 region: CASRLPGLANNPSITDTQYF. The CDR3 DNA sequence: TGTGCAAGTCGCTTACCGGGACTAGCGAATAATCCGTCGATCACAGATACGCAGTATTTT.

The chain carries TRBV9 and TRBJ2-1; 8 bases are shared with TRBD2. The CDR3 contains 15 residues. The germline V gene has CDR1 SGDLS and CDR2 YYNGEE. J lost 5 bases, V lost 3 bases, and 7 bases had no gene match. The CDR3 region is CASSAPGGPDNEQFF. The CDR3 DNA reads TGTGCCAGCAGCGCCCCGGGGGGGCCAGACAATGAGCAGTTCTTC.

The chain joins TRBV30 to TRBJ1-5, with D possibly being TRBD1 (5 bases). Germline V gives CDR1 GTSNPN, CDR2 SVGIG (reference sequence). The germline V and J ends were trimmed by 3 bases and 4 bases, with 10 bases remaining between them. The CDR3 is made up of 13 amino acids. CDR3 amino acids: CAWSTTVNQPQHF. Here the CDR3 DNA reads TGTGCCTGGAGCACGACAGTAAATCAGCCCCAGCATTTT.

This chain links TRBV6-1 with TRBJ1-3, with D perhaps matching TRBD1 (6 bases). This CDR3 region has 15 residues. Deletions cut 8 bases from V and 0 bases from J, with 14 bases between. CDR1 MNHNS and CDR2 SASEGT come from the germline V gene. The CDR3 sequence: CASLRNRDSGNTIYF. The CDR3 DNA reads TGTGCCAGCCTAAGAAACAGGGACTCTGGAAACACCATATATTTT.

The chain recombines TRBV7-9 with TRBJ1-4; 9 bases are a match to TRBD1. V shed 5 bases, J shed 1 base, and the junction held 11 bases outside the gene matches. The CDR3 has 18 residues. Germline V gene sequence: CDR1 SEHNR, CDR2 FQNEAQ (reference sequence). This chain's CDR3 is CASSLLRDRAVTNEKLFF. The CDR3 nucleotides are TGTGCCAGCAGCCTCCTCCGGGACAGGGCCGTAACTAATGAAAAACTGTTTTTT.

The chain carries TRBV10-3 and TRBJ1-6; tentative D call: TRBD1 (6 bases). Germline assignment: CDR1 ENHRY and CDR2 SYGVKD. V shed 6 bases and J shed 0 bases, with 12 bases lying between them. This CDR3 spans 16 amino acids. CDR3 region: CAISSGVSSYNSPLHF. As DNA, the CDR3 is TGTGCCATCAGCTCAGGGGTCAGCTCCTATAATTCACCCCTCCACTTT.

The chain couples TRBV10-2 to TRBJ2-7, with D possibly being TRBD2 (6 bases). V lost 11 bases and J 0 bases, leaving 17 bases between the germline ends. Germline assignment: CDR1 WSHSY and CDR2 SAAADI. The CDR3 is made up of 14 amino acids. The CDR3 loop reads CAVSPGLISYEQYF. CDR3 nucleotide sequence: TGCGCCGTCTCCCCGGGACTCATCTCCTACGAGCAGTACTTC.

The genes are TRBV2 and TRBJ1-3; 7 bases agree with TRBD1. Looked up from germline, CDR1 is SNHLY and CDR2 is FYNNEI. V was pared by 4 bases and J by 8 bases, with 11 bases of the junction left unmatched. The CDR3 is 15 amino acids. The chain's CDR3 is CASSASGVDRDTIYF. The CDR3 bases are TGTGCCAGCAGTGCGTCAGGGGTTGACAGGGACACCATATATTTT.

The rearrangement joins TRBV5-6 to TRBJ1-1; D is possibly TRBD1 (5 bases). Per the germline V gene, CDR1 is SGHDT and CDR2 is YYEEEE. V lost 5 bases and J 8 bases, leaving 19 bases between the germline ends. This CDR3 has 14 residues. The CDR3 loop is CASSSRVDLQEAFF. CDR3 sequence (DNA): TGTGCCAGCAGTTCCAGGGTGGACCTTCAAGAAGCTTTCTTT.

The chain recombines TRBV27 with TRBJ1-6; 8 nucleotides line up with TRBD1. J gave up 9 bases and V 4 bases, and 5 bases lay outside the gene matches. Germline-derived CDR1 and CDR2 are MNHEY and SMNVEV (reference sequence). The CDR3 spans 14 residues. The CDR3: CASSSGQGTSPLHF. CDR3 sequence (DNA): TGTGCCAGCAGTTCAGGACAGGGAACTTCACCCCTCCACTTT.

This clone was seen only once. This rearrangement joins TRBV28 to TRBJ1-2, with D possibly being TRBD1 (5 bases). The CDR3 is made up of 16 amino acids. Germline V gene sequence: CDR1 MDHEN, CDR2 SYDVKM. The V end was cut by 6 bases, the J end by 1 base, with 18 bases between. This chain's CDR3 is CASSKRRGLINYGYTF. DNA of the CDR3: TGTGCCAGCAGCAAACGACGGGGACTCATTAACTATGGCTACACCTTC.

The rearrangement links TRBV15 to TRBJ1-3; D ambiguous. The V gene lost 5 bases and the J gene lost 2 bases, with 10 bases spanning the gap. This CDR3 contains 14 residues. CDR1 LNHNV and CDR2 YYDKDF come from the germline V gene (reference sequence). The CDR3 loop reads CATSRGVTGNTIYF. Here the CDR3 DNA reads TGTGCCACCAGCCGCGGGGTTACTGGAAACACCATATATTTT.

The gene calls are TRBV9 and TRBJ2-5, with D perhaps matching TRBD1 (6 bases). The V end lost 4 bases, the J end lost 0 bases, and 16 bases lay between the germline ends. CDR1 and CDR2 (germline): SGDLS, YYNGEE. CDR3 length: 16 amino acids. The DNA of the CDR3 is TGTGCCAGCAGCCCGAGGACAGCGTTGTACCAAGAGACCCAGTACTTC. Protein sequence: CASSPRTALYQETQYF.

The V and J genes are TRBV19 and TRBJ2-7; a weak D match, TRBD1 (5 bases). Germline-derived CDR1 and CDR2 are LNHDA and SQIVND (reference sequence). Trimming cost V 5 bases and J 2 bases, with 10 bases left between them. The CDR3 totals 13 residues. The CDR3 protein is CASSLQETYEQYF. CDR3 nucleotides: TGTGCCAGTAGTCTACAGGAGACCTACGAGCAGTACTTC.